This T cell receptor beta chain was captured by sequencing in a study of shared clonotypes between healthy human individuals. Terminally differentiated effector memory CD45RA+ cells were excluded from the naive CD8 cells, which were CD45RO-negative and positively selected for CCR7. Healthy and HIV-negative, the adult donors had no recent acute infections or vaccinations. With regard to this clone: Its antigen is not known.

The data were produced by immunoSEQ multiplex PCR, yet TCRdb's version contains in-frame clones alone and is incomplete. The profile shows approximately 600,000 clones, roughly 95% of them singletons. Study results and caveats: Sorted-subset samples were not fully sequenced, rarefaction indicated. Sharing across four donors was highest in naive CD4 (roughly 5%) and lowest in memory CD8 (0.4%). The study found lower generation probabilities in non-shared clonotypes than in those shared by all four donors.

Sequencing was performed on naive CD8+ T cells sorted from blood. This TCR was recovered from a young woman in good health.

The DNA of the CDR3 is TGTGCCAGCAGCTTGGAGGCTAGTTTATCCGAGCAGTACTTC. Protein: CASSLEASLSEQYF. The chain is built from TRBV5-4 and TRBJ2-7; D unclear. The germline V and J ends were trimmed by 0 bases and 6 bases, with 13 bases remaining between them. The CDR3 totals 14 residues. CDR1 and CDR2 from the germline V gene are SGHNT and YYREEE (reference sequence).